Listed below are T cell receptor beta chains from one sample, sequenced in a study of cytotoxic CD8 clonotypes in ibrutinib-treated CLL. Repertoires were generated with immunoSEQ multiplex PCR, while TCRdb's copy carries only in-frame clones and drops some. There are some 200,000 clones in the sample; roughly 77% occur only once, and 5.5% to 6% lies in the top ten. Source: PBMCs, taken after 12 months of ibrutinib treatment. Source of these receptors: a human donor with chronic lymphocytic leukemia. CDR3s include the opening cysteine and the closing phenylalanine or tryptophan. A D gene is named only where the DNA matches it firmly. A clone size is listed for some rows: how often the clone was seen (once, few, many), or a class if it is expanded.

TRBV4-2,TRBJ2-7,-,-,TGTGCCAGCAGCCAGCCGGACACCTACGAGCAGTACTTC,CASSQPDTYEQYF
TRBV30,TRBJ2-3,-,-,TGTGCCTGGAGCCTAGCAGTTGATACGCAGTATTTT,CAWSLAVDTQYF
TRBV6-6,TRBJ2-7,TRBD1,once,TGTGCCAGCAGCCCGGGACAGGGTATCCACGAGCAGTACTTC,CASSPGQGIHEQYF
TRBV29-1,TRBJ2-1,-,-,TGCAGCGTTGAATTGGCAGCGAGTGGGGGAAATGAGCAGTTCTTC,CSVELAASGGNEQFF
TRBV12-5,TRBJ1-1,TRBD1,-,TGTGCTAGTGGTTTGGCATTGCCCCGGACAGGGGTGAACACTGAAGCTTTCTTT,CASGLALPRTGVNTEAFF
TRBV7-9,TRBJ1-1,-,-,TGTGCCAGCAGCTTAGCGACCTTCAACACTGAAGCTTTCTTT,CASSLATFNTEAFF
TRBV6-5,TRBJ1-2,TRBD1,-,TGTGCCAGCAGTTACACCGCAGGGGGCTATGGCTACACCTTC,CASSYTAGGYGYTF
TRBV2,TRBJ2-7,TRBD2,-,TGTGCCAGCAGTCATAGCGGGGGCCAAACCACGGGGCAGTACTTC,CASSHSGGQTTGQYF
TRBV19,TRBJ1-2,TRBD1,-,TGTGCCAGTAGTTCCGGGACAGGGGCCCAGGGAGGCTACACCTTC,CASSSGTGAQGGYTF
TRBV6-5,TRBJ1-2,-,-,TGTGCCAGCAGCCCCGGGGCAGTCTATGGCTACACCTTC,CASSPGAVYGYTF
TRBV30,TRBJ1-3,-,-,TGTGCCTGGAGTGTACCCCCGCGGAGAAACACCATATATTTT,CAWSVPPRRNTIYF
TRBV11-3,TRBJ2-1,-,-,TGTGCCAGCAGCTTACCCACTAGCCGCTTCAATGAGCAGTTCTTC,CASSLPTSRFNEQFF
TRBV5-1,TRBJ2-5,TRBD1,-,TGCGCCAGCAGCCGCGGGGGGACAGGGGGCCCAGAGACCCAGTACTTC,CASSRGGTGGPETQYF
TRBV18,TRBJ1-1,TRBD1,-,TGTGCCAGCTCACCTTTGGACAGGGACACTGAAGCTTTCTTT,CASSPLDRDTEAFF
TRBV7-2,TRBJ1-3,-,-,TGTGCCAGCAGCGCACAACAGGGCGGAGGAAACACCATATATTTT,CASSAQQGGGNTIYF
TRBV6-1,TRBJ2-1,TRBD2,-,TGTGCCAGTCTCTGGGGAGGGAGCAAGAATGAGCAGTTCTTC,CASLWGGSKNEQFF
TRBV29-1,TRBJ2-7,TRBD1,few,TGCAGCACCCTCTCAAGGGGGCAGTCGTACGAGCAGTACTTC,CSTLSRGQSYEQYF
TRBV11-3,TRBJ1-1,-,-,TGTGCCAGCAGCTTGGCAGGTTTGGACACTGAAGCTTTCTTT,CASSLAGLDTEAFF
TRBV30,TRBJ1-1,-,few,TGTGCCTGGAGTTTAGGACGGAACACTGAAGCTTTCTTT,CAWSLGRNTEAFF
TRBV5-1,TRBJ1-6,-,-,TGCGCCAGCAGCTTGAATTCTCGTTACGGTTCGGGGAATTCACCCCTCCACTTT,CASSLNSRYGSGNSPLHF
TRBV29-1,TRBJ1-2,-,-,TGCAGCGTCGCACAGCCAGACTATGGCTACACCTTC,CSVAQPDYGYTF
TRBV6-5,TRBJ1-5,TRBD1,few,TGTGCCAGCAGTTACTCAGGAGGGGGCGGGCAGCCCCAGCATTTT,CASSYSGGGGQPQHF
TRBV30,TRBJ1-2,-,-,TGTGCCTGGGGACAGAATGGCTACACCTTC,CAWGQNGYTF
TRBV5-1,TRBJ1-4,-,-,TGCGCCAGCAGCGTAGGTACAGGGAATGAAAAACTGTTTTTT,CASSVGTGNEKLFF
TRBV5-1,TRBJ1-2,-,-,TGCGCCAGCCATCCCACCCCCGTCCCTGGCAACTATGGCTACACCTTC,CASHPTPVPGNYGYTF
TRBV19,TRBJ2-2,-,-,TGTGCCAGTAGTGGCCAGCGCACCGGGGAGCTGTTTTTT,CASSGQRTGELFF
TRBV5-1,TRBJ1-2,TRBD1,-,TGCGCCAGCAGCCGCCGGACAGGGACAAGGAACGGCTACACCTTC,CASSRRTGTRNGYTF
TRBV7-2,TRBJ2-1,-,-,TGTGCCAGCAGCTTAAAAACCAGCTACAATGAGCAGTTCTTC,CASSLKTSYNEQFF
TRBV4-3,TRBJ2-2,TRBD2,-,TGCGCCAGCAGCCAAGAACTAGCGGGAGGTCCCACCGGGGAGCTGTTTTTT,CASSQELAGGPTGELFF